What follows are 4 T cell receptor beta chains derived from one specimen sequenced in a study of metastatic and nonmetastatic thyroid tumors. All patients were untreated before thyroid surgery. MiXCR reprocessed the PCR reads for TCRdb. The table includes about 40,000 clones, approximately 10% detected once. Sequenced sample: blood. The receptors derive from a female donor with papillary thyroid cancer or a benign thyroid nodule (not recorded which). Some clones in this sample may be carry-over from other donors' samples.

This rearrangement joins TRBV11-3 to TRBJ2-7; D is ambiguous. CDR1 is SGHNT and CDR2 is YENEEA in the germline V gene. V was clipped by 7 bases and J by 8 bases, with 18 bases between them. CDR3 size: 13 residues. CDR3 sequence reads: CASTKRSGYKQYF. CDR3 nucleotide sequence: TGTGCCAGCACCAAGAGGTCTGGGTACAAGCAGTACTTC.

This clone was counted many times. The chain couples TRBV6-6 to TRBJ2-7, with TRBD1 matching over 7 bases. Germline values: CDR1 MNHNY, CDR2 SVGAGI (reference sequence). V lost 2 bases to trimming and J lost 1 base; unmatched junction nucleotides: 2. The CDR3 is made up of 14 amino acids. In DNA form, the CDR3 reads TGTGCCAGCAGTTACCGGGACAGATCCTACGAGCAGTACTTC. Translating gives CASSYRDRSYEQYF.

This clone came up many times. This rearrangement joins TRBV7-2 to TRBJ2-1; D call uncertain. V gave up 3 bases and J gave up 7 bases, with 4 bases separating them. The germline gives CDR1 SGHTA, CDR2 FQGNSA. There are 11 residues in the CDR3. The CDR3 spells CASSFWNEQFF. The CDR3 region has the DNA TGTGCCAGCAGCTTCTGGAATGAGCAGTTCTTC.

This clone was counted ten times or more. This chain uses TRBV2 with TRBJ2-7; tentatively, D is TRBD2 (7 bases). The CDR3 contains 13 residues. Between the trimmed V and J ends, which lost 6 bases and 7 bases, there was a span of 16 bases. Germline CDR1 reads SNHLY; CDR2 reads FYNNEI. In DNA, the CDR3 is TGTGCCAGCAGGCTCCGGGGGGCCGTGGAGCAGTACTTC. This translates into CASRLRGAVEQYF.